These T cell receptor beta chains were read from a single sample in a study of blood T cell repertoires in COVID-19. Here immunoSEQ multiplex PCR was the method, and the copy in TCRdb shows in-frame clones only, minus some. The sample includes about 240,000 clones, 81% of them seen just once. Sequencing was performed on peripheral blood. The receptor source for this set is an elderly woman with COVID-19, enrolled during active disease. The conserved cysteine and the conserved F or W are not part of the CDR3 here. The D gene is left open where the match is weak. Clone sizes are given selectively: once, few, many, or a class where the clone is expanded.

V gene,clone size,J gene,D gene,CDR3 protein
TRBV7-3,NA,TRBJ1-1,NA,ASSVGQNTEAF
TRBV28,NA,TRBJ2-4,TRBD2,ASISGGAKNIQY
TRBV6-4,few,TRBJ1-6,TRBD1,ASSEGTGDNSPLH
TRBV9,NA,TRBJ2-2,NA,ASSVGGQNTGELF
TRBV12-3/TRBV12-4,NA,TRBJ1-5,NA,ASSRTARQPQH
TRBV5-6,few,TRBJ1-4,NA,ASSLERDEKLF
TRBV25-1,once,TRBJ2-5,NA,ASSGSGSGGETQY
TRBV3-1/TRBV3-2,NA,TRBJ2-7,TRBD2,ASSQGLAGVEQY
TRBV5-1,NA,TRBJ1-2,NA,ASSFDSNYGYT
TRBV7-2,NA,TRBJ2-1,TRBD2,ASSLGTSGPNEQF
TRBV3-1/TRBV3-2,NA,TRBJ1-1,NA,ASRSTGPNTEAF
TRBV9,NA,TRBJ2-5,TRBD1,ASSATPGTGWSQETQY
TRBV5-1,NA,TRBJ1-1,TRBD1,ASSSQGGNTEAF
TRBV11-2,once,TRBJ2-7,NA,ASSLGYYAAYEQY
TRBV4-1,NA,TRBJ2-7,TRBD2,ASSQSGLAAYEQY
TRBV5-4,NA,TRBJ2-1,TRBD2,ASHSSGRAREQF
TRBV5-1,NA,TRBJ1-4,TRBD1,ASSLQGAREKLF
TRBV6-6,NA,TRBJ1-2,TRBD1,ASSPTGGYGYT
TRBV11-2,NA,TRBJ2-5,TRBD2,ASSLDLAGGQKTQY
TRBV6-5,NA,TRBJ2-7,TRBD2,ASGGSGRLEQY
TRBV11-3,NA,TRBJ2-1,TRBD1,ASSSWTGPNNEQF
TRBV7-2,NA,TRBJ2-1,NA,ASSSFLTGYNEQF
TRBV6-4,NA,TRBJ1-6,TRBD1,ASSTGQGAHSPLH
TRBV4-3,NA,TRBJ2-1,TRBD2,ASSQDLPGRVEQF
TRBV7-6,few,TRBJ2-7,TRBD1,ASSRNPGQTYEQY
TRBV10-2,NA,TRBJ1-5,NA,ATNGQRNQPQH
TRBV11-2,NA,TRBJ1-6,TRBD1,ASTPGQFNSPLH
TRBV19,once,TRBJ1-5,NA,ASSTSRNSNQPQH
TRBV27,once,TRBJ1-3,NA,ASSTDRSSGNTIY
TRBV28,NA,TRBJ2-1,TRBD1,ASSSRQGYNEQF
TRBV6-4,NA,TRBJ1-6,NA,ASSDSGNSPLH
TRBV3-1/TRBV3-2,NA,TRBJ2-7,NA,ASSQSLYEQY
TRBV7-8,NA,TRBJ1-4,NA,ATRRAPVEELF
TRBV28,NA,TRBJ2-3,TRBD1,ASSLDRGLGTDTQY
TRBV6-4,few,TRBJ1-1,NA,ASSKTGNTEAF
TRBV2,NA,TRBJ2-7,TRBD2,ASKAGLAGAGEQY
TRBV9,NA,TRBJ1-4,NA,ASSPAGIGEKLF
TRBV3-1/TRBV3-2,NA,TRBJ1-6,TRBD1,ASRLGTGQESSYNSPLH
TRBV18,NA,TRBJ1-1,NA,ASSPPHQNTEAF
TRBV2,NA,TRBJ2-2,NA,ASTLDRGELF
TRBV9,few,TRBJ1-2,TRBD1,ASTDRGVGYGYT
TRBV29-1,NA,TRBJ2-5,TRBD2,SVGGGAGETQY
TRBV19,NA,TRBJ2-5,NA,ASSIGSGQETQY
TRBV12-2,NA,TRBJ1-2,NA,ASRLAVRNYGYT
TRBV5-6,NA,TRBJ2-3,NA,ASRPPTSFMTDTQY
TRBV11-3,NA,TRBJ2-1,TRBD2,ASSSWTSGENEQF
TRBV10-3,NA,TRBJ1-3,NA,AIAGRVNTIY
TRBV9,NA,TRBJ2-1,TRBD1,ASTRDSSYNEQF
TRBV5-4,NA,TRBJ2-3,NA,ASSSETRTDTQY
TRBV7-9,once,TRBJ2-2,NA,ASSFQVTGELF